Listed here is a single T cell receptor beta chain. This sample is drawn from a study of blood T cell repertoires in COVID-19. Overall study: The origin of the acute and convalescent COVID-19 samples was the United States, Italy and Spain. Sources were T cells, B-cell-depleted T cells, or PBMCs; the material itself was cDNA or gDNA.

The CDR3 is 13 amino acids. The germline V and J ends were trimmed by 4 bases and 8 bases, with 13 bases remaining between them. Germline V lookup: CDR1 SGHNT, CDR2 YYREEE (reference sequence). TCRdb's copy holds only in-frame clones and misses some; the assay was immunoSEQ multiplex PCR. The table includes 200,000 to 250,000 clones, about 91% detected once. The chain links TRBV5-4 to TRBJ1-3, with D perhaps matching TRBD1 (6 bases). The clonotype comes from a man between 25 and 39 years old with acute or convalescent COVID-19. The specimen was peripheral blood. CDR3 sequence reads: CASSPGYRDTIYF. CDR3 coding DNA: TGTGCCAGCAGCCCGGGCTACAGGGACACCATATATTTT.